The 20 T cell receptor beta chains given below trace back to one sample, sequenced in a study of vaccination and CD4 T cells after COVID-19. Sequencing of cultured CD4+ T cell DNA used the Oncomine TCR Beta short-read assay. TCRdb analysed the PCR reads with MiXCR anew, one entry per CDR3 protein. The sample lists about 15,000 distinct CDR3 sequences; approximately 60% were seen once. These TCRs' antigens remain unknown. The treatment is: 10-day PBMC culture with coronavirus spike peptide pools or control peptides (ViraFEST assay). The specimen was CD4+ T cells from blood, cultured in vitro. Every receptor here comes from a human donor who had recovered from COVID-19.

V gene TRBV6-5 combines with J gene TRBJ2-7, with 8 bases aligning to TRBD2. The V gene's germline CDR1 is MNHEY and CDR2 SVGAGI. The V segment lost 0 bases and the J segment 4 bases; nucleotides outside the gene matches: 5. The CDR3 sequence is 15 residues long. The CDR3 nucleotides are TGTGCCAGCAGTTACTCGAGCGGGGGAGGATACGAGCAGTACTTC. This encodes CASSYSSGGGYEQYF.

The chain has TRBV12-3 or TRBV12-4 and TRBJ1-2; D is perhaps TRBD1 (5 bases). V gave up 3 bases and J gave up 4 bases, with 12 bases separating them. This CDR3 has 14 residues. The CDR3 DNA sequence: TGTGCCAGCAGTTTTGGGGCTCTCGGCTATGGCTACACCTTC. Translation: CASSFGALGYGYTF.

This clonotype has only a few counts. This rearrangement joins TRBV2 to TRBJ1-1, with no clear D. Per germline, CDR1 SNHLY and CDR2 FYNNEI. This CDR3 region has 13 residues. Trimming took 2 bases from V and 3 from J, leaving 7 bases between them. The CDR3 sequence is CASSESGYTEAFF. The CDR3 nucleotides are TGTGCCAGCAGTGAATCGGGGTACACTGAAGCTTTCTTT. Full variable domain (rest looked up from reference TRBV2 and TRBJ1-1): EPEVTQTPSHQVTQMGQEVILRCVPISNHLYFYWYRQILGQKVEFLVSFYNNEISEKSEIFDDQFSVERPDGSNFTLKIRSTKLEDSAMYFCASSESGYTEAFFGQGTRLTVV.

This chain connects TRBV6-1 to TRBJ2-3; 7 positions agree with TRBD2. Germline V gene sequence: CDR1 MNHNS, CDR2 SASEGT. The junction had 12 bases not matched to a gene; V was cut back by 10 bases and J by 2 bases. This CDR3 contains 15 residues. CDR3 region: CATTLERDYTDTQYF. CDR3 DNA sequence: TGTGCCACCACCCTTGAGCGGGATTACACAGATACGCAGTATTTT.

The count of this clonotype is one. V is TRBV6-1 and J is TRBJ1-2, with no clear D. Trimming took off 2 bases at V and 5 bases at J, with 6 bases between the two ends. The CDR3 extends over 12 amino acids. Germline assignment: CDR1 MNHNS and CDR2 SASEGT. In nucleotides, the CDR3 is TGTGCCAGCAGTGAACCCCCGTATGGCTACACCTTC. Its protein product is CASSEPPYGYTF.

The rearrangement links TRBV4-1 to TRBJ2-2; D is unresolved. The CDR3 sequence is 14 residues long. V was clipped by 4 bases and J by 0 bases, with 6 bases between them. Germline CDR1 reads MGHRA; CDR2 reads YSYEKL. The CDR3 region has the DNA TGCGCCAGCAGCCCAACAGCGAACACCGGGGAGCTGTTTTTT. Its protein is CASSPTANTGELFF.

The chain employs TRBV7-8 and TRBJ1-5; a possible D gene is TRBD1 (5 bases). This CDR3 is built from 13 residues. CDR1 SGHVS and CDR2 FQNEAQ come from the germline V gene. V was cut by 5 bases and J by 9 bases, with 14 bases left in between. CDR3 sequence reads: CASSPSRGGPQHF. CDR3 bases: TGTGCCAGCAGCCCCAGTAGGGGTGGGCCCCAGCATTTT.

The chain has TRBV19 and TRBJ1-5, with TRBD1 identical over 7 bases. The length of the CDR3 is 16 residues. The J segment lost 4 bases and the V segment lost 5 bases, leaving 11 bases of the junction unmatched. The germline V gene has CDR1 LNHDA and CDR2 SQIVND (reference sequence). The CDR3 sequence is CASSASTGLENQPQHF. The CDR3 DNA sequence: TGTGCCAGTAGTGCCTCGACAGGGTTGGAAAATCAGCCCCAGCATTTT.

The chain employs TRBV28 and TRBJ2-5; D gene uncertain. Trimming removed 4 bases at V and 4 bases at J, with 7 bases between. This CDR3 is built from 12 residues. Germline V CDR1 and CDR2: MDHEN, SYDVKM. In nucleotides, the CDR3 is TGTGCCAGCAGTTCGGTTGGAGAGACCCAGTACTTC. Its translation is CASSSVGETQYF.

V usage is TRBV12-5 and J usage is TRBJ1-5; D gene unclear. Trimming took 2 bases from V and 0 from J, leaving 11 bases between them. The length of the CDR3 is 16 residues. In germline, CDR1 is LGHNT, CDR2 FRNRAP. This CDR3 is CASGLPDHLSNQPQHF. As DNA, the CDR3 is TGTGCTAGTGGTTTGCCGGACCATCTTAGCAATCAGCCCCAGCATTTT.

V and J are TRBV20-1 and TRBJ1-6; maybe TRBD1 (6 bases). The germline V gene encodes CDR1 DFQATT and CDR2 SNEGSKA (reference sequence). CDR3 length: 14 residues. Trimming left V 6 bases short and J 15 bases short, with 24 bases between. CDR3: CSAPLRDKGSLLHF. The CDR3, as DNA: TGCAGTGCGCCCCTCCGGGACAAAGGCTCTCTCCTCCACTTT.

This sequence joins TRBV12-3 or TRBV12-4 and TRBJ1-5, with TRBD1 matching 10 bases. The CDR3 length is 14 residues. V lost 6 bases to trimming and J lost 5 bases; unmatched junction nucleotides: 4. The CDR3 region has the DNA TGTGCCAGCAGCCCGACAGGGGGCCATCAGCCCCAGCATTTT. Amino acids: CASSPTGGHQPQHF.

This chain joins TRBV20-1 and TRBJ1-3; D remains unclear. Germline V gene data show CDR1 as DFQATT and CDR2 as SNEGSKA (reference sequence). V was trimmed by 3 bases and J by 2 bases, leaving 8 bases between them. This CDR3 is built from 13 residues. The CDR3 loop is CSASSGTGNTIYF. CDR3 coding DNA: TGCAGTGCTAGTTCCGGGACTGGAAACACCATATATTTT.

This chain uses TRBV27 with TRBJ2-2; tentatively, D is TRBD2 (6 bases). This CDR3 contains 16 residues. Germline V gives CDR1 MNHEY, CDR2 SMNVEV (reference sequence). The V end was cut by 3 bases, the J end by 4 bases, with 15 bases between. For the CDR3, the DNA is TGTGCCAGCAGTTTGGGGGGTTTATCGGCCACCGGGGAGCTGTTTTTT. It yields the protein CASSLGGLSATGELFF.

The gene calls are TRBV7-9 and TRBJ2-1; D is undetermined. CDR1 is SEHNR, CDR2 FQNEAQ, per germline (reference sequence). The CDR3 is made up of 13 amino acids. The germline V and J ends were trimmed by 1 base and 9 bases, with 10 bases remaining between them. This CDR3 reads CASSLVALGEQFF. As DNA, the CDR3 is TGTGCCAGCAGCTTAGTGGCCCTGGGTGAGCAGTTCTTC. Filled out from reference TRBV7-9 and TRBJ2-1, the complete variable domain reads DTGVSQNPRHKITKRGQNVTFRCDPISEHNRLYWYRQTLGQGPEFLTYFQNEAQLEKSRLLSDRFSAERPKGSFSTLEIQRTEQGDSAMYLCASSLVALGEQFFGPGTRLTVL.

This clonotype has a handful of counts. The V and J genes are TRBV19 and TRBJ1-1; D is undetermined. Germline V lookup: CDR1 LNHDA, CDR2 SQIVND (reference sequence). V was pared by 5 bases and J by 4 bases, with 17 bases between. The CDR3 has 15 residues. CDR3 nucleotides: TGTGCCAGTAGTCCGGCGGAGGGCGGTGGCACTGAAGCTTTCTTT. Amino acid sequence: CASSPAEGGGTEAFF.

The V gene is TRBV28, the J gene TRBJ2-7, with TRBD1 matching over 11 bases. Losses at the gene ends were 6 bases for V and 10 bases for J; bases not matched to a gene: 8. CDR1 and CDR2 (germline): MDHEN, SYDVKM. The length of the CDR3 is 13 residues. The CDR3 sequence: CASSPGQGARQYF. CDR3 sequence (DNA): TGTGCCAGCAGCCCAGGACAGGGGGCCAGACAGTACTTC.

V and J are TRBV27 and TRBJ1-6, with D perhaps TRBD1 (5 bases). With 0 bases removed from V and 8 bases from J, the gap between germline ends came to 11 bases. CDR3 length equals 15 residues. Per germline, CDR1 MNHEY and CDR2 SMNVEV (reference sequence). CDR3 loop: CASSLSNPGDSPLHF. The DNA for the CDR3 is TGTGCCAGCAGTTTATCGAACCCGGGGGATTCACCCCTCCACTTT.

The chain links TRBV12-3 or TRBV12-4 to TRBJ1-4; 7 nucleotides agree with TRBD1. The trim removed 6 bases at V and 4 bases at J, leaving 5 bases unmatched. This CDR3 comprises 14 residues. The CDR3 nucleotides are TGTGCCAGCAGCTCTGACAGGGATAATGAAAAACTGTTTTTT. Protein sequence: CASSSDRDNEKLFF.

This clonotype was seen a few times. The rearrangement joins TRBV27 to TRBJ2-2; D is perhaps TRBD1 or TRBD2 (5 bases each). CDR1 is MNHEY and CDR2 is SMNVEV in the germline V gene (reference sequence). The CDR3 spans 17 residues. The V gene lost 2 bases and the J gene lost 5 bases, with 18 bases spanning the gap. CDR3 residues: CASSLRAPSWGTGELFF. CDR3 nucleotide sequence: TGTGCCAGCAGTTTACGAGCCCCCTCGTGGGGGACCGGGGAGCTGTTTTTT.